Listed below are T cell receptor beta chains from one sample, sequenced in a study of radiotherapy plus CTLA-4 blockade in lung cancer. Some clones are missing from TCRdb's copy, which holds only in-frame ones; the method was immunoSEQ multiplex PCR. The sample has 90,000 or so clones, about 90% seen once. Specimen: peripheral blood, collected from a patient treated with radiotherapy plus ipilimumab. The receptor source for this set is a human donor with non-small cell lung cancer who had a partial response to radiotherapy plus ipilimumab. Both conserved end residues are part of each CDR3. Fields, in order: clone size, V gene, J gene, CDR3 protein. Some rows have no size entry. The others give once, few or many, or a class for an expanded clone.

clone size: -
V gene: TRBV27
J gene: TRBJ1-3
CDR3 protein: CASRRQGASGNTIYF

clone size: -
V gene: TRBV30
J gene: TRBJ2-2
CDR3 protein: CAWRVQGGTGELFF

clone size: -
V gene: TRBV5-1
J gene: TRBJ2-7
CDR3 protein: CASSLTSGRVNEQYF

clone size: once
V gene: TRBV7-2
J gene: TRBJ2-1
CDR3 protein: CASLPGYSTYNEQFF

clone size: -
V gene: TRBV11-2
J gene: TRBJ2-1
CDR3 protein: CASSLESAGEGFF

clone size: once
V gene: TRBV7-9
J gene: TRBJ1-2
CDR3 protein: CASGGPADGYTF

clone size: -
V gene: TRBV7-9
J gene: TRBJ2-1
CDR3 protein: CASSLARMSFNEQFF

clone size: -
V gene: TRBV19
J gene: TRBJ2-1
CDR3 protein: CASDTGQASYNEQFF

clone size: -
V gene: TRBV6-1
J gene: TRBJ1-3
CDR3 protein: CASSEVSGGLFLSSGNTIYF

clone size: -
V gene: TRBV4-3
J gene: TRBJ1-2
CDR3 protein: CASSQRGTGENYGYTF

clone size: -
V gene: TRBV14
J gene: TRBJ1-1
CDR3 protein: CASSQFSGAEAFF

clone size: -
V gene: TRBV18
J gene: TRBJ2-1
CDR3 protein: CASSPAQGGEQFF

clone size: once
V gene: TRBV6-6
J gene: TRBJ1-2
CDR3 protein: CASEDAGADGYTF

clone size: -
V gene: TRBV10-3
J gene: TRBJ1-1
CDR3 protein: CAISASFRGENTEAFF

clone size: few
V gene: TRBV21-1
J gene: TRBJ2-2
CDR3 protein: CASSTDHRGELF

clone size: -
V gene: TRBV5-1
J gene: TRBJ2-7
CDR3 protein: CASSQIPTGGGIIEQYF

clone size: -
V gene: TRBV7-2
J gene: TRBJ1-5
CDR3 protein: CASSLKSGGFLQPQHF

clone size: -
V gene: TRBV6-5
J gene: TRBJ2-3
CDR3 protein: CATKQQLSDTQYF

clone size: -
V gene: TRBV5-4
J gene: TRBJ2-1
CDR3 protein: CASSTDPAGEQFF

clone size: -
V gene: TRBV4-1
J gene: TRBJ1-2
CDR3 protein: CASSQESRATYGYTF

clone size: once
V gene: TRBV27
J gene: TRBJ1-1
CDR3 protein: CASGYRVNTEAFF

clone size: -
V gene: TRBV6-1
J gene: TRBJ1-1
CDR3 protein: CASSEGQGGRQAFF

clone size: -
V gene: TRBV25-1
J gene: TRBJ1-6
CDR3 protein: CATSLFGGNSPLHF

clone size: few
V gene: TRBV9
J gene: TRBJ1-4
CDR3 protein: CASRGQDNEKLFF

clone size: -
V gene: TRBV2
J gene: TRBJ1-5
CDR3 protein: CASRETGVGNQPQHF

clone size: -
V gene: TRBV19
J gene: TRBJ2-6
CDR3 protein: CASSDRASGANVLTF

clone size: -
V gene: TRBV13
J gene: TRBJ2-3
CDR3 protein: CASSPRQGLRDTQYF

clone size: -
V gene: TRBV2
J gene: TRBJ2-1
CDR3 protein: CASRPRLENEQFF

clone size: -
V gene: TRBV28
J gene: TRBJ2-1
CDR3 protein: CASYRTGPYNEQFF

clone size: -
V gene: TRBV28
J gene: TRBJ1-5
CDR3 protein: CASRGGNQPQHF

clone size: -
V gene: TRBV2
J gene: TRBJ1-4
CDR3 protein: CASARGRVFEKLFF

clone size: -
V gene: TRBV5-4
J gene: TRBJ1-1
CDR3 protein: CASSRGTGAEAFF

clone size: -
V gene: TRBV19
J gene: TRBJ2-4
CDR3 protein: CATSVAPAIAKNIQYF

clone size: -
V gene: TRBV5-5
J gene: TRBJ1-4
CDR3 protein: CASSLLLGEKLFF

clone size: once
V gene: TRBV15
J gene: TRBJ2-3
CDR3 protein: CATSRGLAGSTDTQYF

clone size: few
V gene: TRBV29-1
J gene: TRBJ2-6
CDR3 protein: CSVTASGANVLTF

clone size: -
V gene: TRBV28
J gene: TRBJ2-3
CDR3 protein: CASSLQGHSTDTQYF

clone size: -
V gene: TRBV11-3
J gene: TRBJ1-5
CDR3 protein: CASSLKQGDF

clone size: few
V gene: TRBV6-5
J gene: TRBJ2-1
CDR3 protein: CASSYSLRVYNEQFF

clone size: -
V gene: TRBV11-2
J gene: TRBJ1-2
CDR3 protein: CASSLGDRTYGYTF

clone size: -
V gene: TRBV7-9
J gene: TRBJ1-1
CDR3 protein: CASSLGIEAFF

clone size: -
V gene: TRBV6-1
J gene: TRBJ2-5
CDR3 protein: CASKGLVRGETQYF

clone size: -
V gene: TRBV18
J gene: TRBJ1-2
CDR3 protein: CASSPLGTSYGYTF

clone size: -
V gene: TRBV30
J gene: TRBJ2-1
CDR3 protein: CAWSRRTSGREDEQFF